A selection of T cell receptor beta chains follows, all from one sample in a study of shared clonotypes between healthy human individuals. Here immunoSEQ multiplex PCR was the method, and the copy in TCRdb shows in-frame clones only, minus some. The table has around 600,000 clones, about 96% seen once; the top ten hold 0.045% to 0.06%. Sequenced sample: naive CD4+ T cells sorted from blood. The origin of the receptors is a woman in her twenties or thirties in good health. Both conserved end residues are part of each CDR3. The D gene is left open where the match is weak. Only some rows state a clone size, as once, few, many or a class for expanded clones.

d_call: NA; j_call: TRBJ2-1; v_call: TRBV6-1; clone_size: NA; cdr3_nt: TGTGCCAGCACGCAACCACATTACAATGAGCAGTTCTTC; cdr3_aa: CASTQPHYNEQFF
d_call: NA; j_call: TRBJ2-7; v_call: TRBV6-5; clone_size: once; cdr3_nt: TGTGCCAGCAGTTACTCGAGAAGGGGCCACGAGCAGTACTTC; cdr3_aa: CASSYSRRGHEQYF
d_call: NA; j_call: TRBJ2-6; v_call: TRBV19; clone_size: NA; cdr3_nt: TGTGCCAGTAGTCTGGGTTATGACCCTGGGGCCAACGTCCTGACTTTC; cdr3_aa: CASSLGYDPGANVLTF
d_call: TRBD2; j_call: TRBJ2-7; v_call: TRBV28; clone_size: NA; cdr3_nt: TGTGCCAGCAGTTTTGCCCTAGCGGGAGGTACCTACGAGCAGTACTTC; cdr3_aa: CASSFALAGGTYEQYF
d_call: NA; j_call: TRBJ2-3; v_call: TRBV6-5; clone_size: NA; cdr3_nt: TGTGCCAGCAACCTAAGGTCTTGGACAGATACGCAGTATTTT; cdr3_aa: CASNLRSWTDTQYF
d_call: TRBD1; j_call: TRBJ1-2; v_call: TRBV10-1; clone_size: NA; cdr3_nt: TGCGCCAGCAGGGCCCTCCGGCGACAGGGGGCAAACTATGGCTACACCTTC; cdr3_aa: CASRALRRQGANYGYTF
d_call: NA; j_call: TRBJ2-7; v_call: TRBV19; clone_size: NA; cdr3_nt: TGTGCCAGTAGTATAGACTCAGGGGCCTACGAGCAGTACTTC; cdr3_aa: CASSIDSGAYEQYF
d_call: NA; j_call: TRBJ1-5; v_call: TRBV5-8; clone_size: NA; cdr3_nt: TGTGCCAGCAGTCCGCGAGGGTTCGGGCAGCCCCAGCATTTT; cdr3_aa: CASSPRGFGQPQHF
d_call: NA; j_call: TRBJ2-1; v_call: TRBV13; clone_size: NA; cdr3_nt: TGTGCCAGCAGCGCCCGGAGGACCGTTGGGGAGCAGTTCTTC; cdr3_aa: CASSARRTVGEQFF
d_call: NA; j_call: TRBJ1-1; v_call: TRBV28; clone_size: NA; cdr3_nt: TGTGCCAGCATTTACTTCGGGTTGGGGAACACTGAAGCTTTCTTT; cdr3_aa: CASIYFGLGNTEAFF
d_call: NA; j_call: TRBJ1-2; v_call: TRBV7-8; clone_size: NA; cdr3_nt: TGTGCCAGCAGCTTACTAAAGGGGACTCTCGGGGGCTACACCTTC; cdr3_aa: CASSLLKGTLGGYTF
d_call: NA; j_call: TRBJ2-1; v_call: TRBV9; clone_size: NA; cdr3_nt: TGTGCCAGCAGCGTAGGAGACAGAAGCTACTACAATGAGCAGTTCTTC; cdr3_aa: CASSVGDRSYYNEQFF
d_call: NA; j_call: TRBJ2-5; v_call: TRBV25-1; clone_size: NA; cdr3_nt: TGTGCCAGCAGTGAAAAAAGGGGCACGGGAGAGACCCAGTACTTC; cdr3_aa: CASSEKRGTGETQYF
d_call: TRBD2; j_call: TRBJ2-3; v_call: TRBV7-9; clone_size: NA; cdr3_nt: TGTGCCAGCAGCCCCGGGACTAGCGGGAGCGCAGATACGCAGTATTTT; cdr3_aa: CASSPGTSGSADTQYF
d_call: NA; j_call: TRBJ2-3; v_call: TRBV10-3; clone_size: NA; cdr3_nt: TGTGCCATCAGTGAGTCGGGGGGCACAGATACGCAGTATTTT; cdr3_aa: CAISESGGTDTQYF
d_call: NA; j_call: TRBJ2-3; v_call: TRBV10-1; clone_size: NA; cdr3_nt: TGCGCCTTTGTGCTGGGTACGCAGTATTTT; cdr3_aa: CAFVLGTQYF
d_call: NA; j_call: TRBJ1-3; v_call: TRBV19; clone_size: NA; cdr3_nt: TGTGCCAGTAGTAACTGGAATCCCTCTGGAAACACCATATATTTT; cdr3_aa: CASSNWNPSGNTIYF
d_call: TRBD2; j_call: TRBJ2-5; v_call: TRBV5-4; clone_size: NA; cdr3_nt: TGTGCCAGCAGCTTCGGACTAGCGGGAGGAGAGGAGACCCAGTACTTC; cdr3_aa: CASSFGLAGGEETQYF
d_call: TRBD2; j_call: TRBJ2-1; v_call: TRBV5-1; clone_size: NA; cdr3_nt: TGCGCCAGCAGCTTACCGGGACTAGCAAATGAGCAGTTCTTC; cdr3_aa: CASSLPGLANEQFF
d_call: NA; j_call: TRBJ2-7; v_call: TRBV10-3; clone_size: NA; cdr3_nt: TGTGCCATCAAAGAGACCTCCACCTACGAGCAGTACTTC; cdr3_aa: CAIKETSTYEQYF
d_call: TRBD1; j_call: TRBJ2-5; v_call: TRBV6-5; clone_size: once; cdr3_nt: TGTGCCAGCAGTTGGGACAGGGCCTCTCAAGAGACCCAGTACTTC; cdr3_aa: CASSWDRASQETQYF
d_call: NA; j_call: TRBJ2-5; v_call: TRBV5-1; clone_size: NA; cdr3_nt: TGCGCCAGCAAACTTCAAGAGACCCAGTACTTC; cdr3_aa: CASKLQETQYF
d_call: NA; j_call: TRBJ2-5; v_call: TRBV30; clone_size: NA; cdr3_nt: TGTGCGCAACGTGGTCCGACCCAGTACTTC; cdr3_aa: CAQRGPTQYF
d_call: NA; j_call: TRBJ2-7; v_call: TRBV21-1; clone_size: NA; cdr3_nt: TGTGCCAGCAGCTACCAGACGGCGAAAAATGCTTACGAGCAGTACTTC; cdr3_aa: CASSYQTAKNAYEQYF
d_call: NA; j_call: TRBJ1-4; v_call: TRBV7-8; clone_size: NA; cdr3_nt: TGTGCCAGCAGCTCAAACGTGGGGGGTAATGAAAAACTGTTTTTT; cdr3_aa: CASSSNVGGNEKLFF
d_call: NA; j_call: TRBJ1-5; v_call: TRBV28; clone_size: once; cdr3_nt: TGTGCCAGCAGTTTGCGACTTAATCAGCCCCAGCATTTT; cdr3_aa: CASSLRLNQPQHF
d_call: NA; j_call: TRBJ2-3; v_call: TRBV5-1; clone_size: NA; cdr3_nt: TGCGCCAGCAGCTTGGCGGGGTTCACAGATACGCAGTATTTT; cdr3_aa: CASSLAGFTDTQYF
d_call: NA; j_call: TRBJ2-3; v_call: TRBV29-1; clone_size: NA; cdr3_nt: TGCAGCGTTGTTCTACCCACAGATACGCAGTATTTT; cdr3_aa: CSVVLPTDTQYF
d_call: TRBD1; j_call: TRBJ2-7; v_call: TRBV4-1; clone_size: NA; cdr3_nt: TGCGCCAGCAGTCGCGGACAGGGCCCATCCACAATGAGCTACGAGCAGTACTTC; cdr3_aa: CASSRGQGPSTMSYEQYF
d_call: NA; j_call: TRBJ2-1; v_call: TRBV12-1; clone_size: NA; cdr3_nt: TGTGCCAGCAGCTTTAGTAGCGGGGTTTACAATGAGCAGTTCTTC; cdr3_aa: CASSFSSGVYNEQFF
d_call: TRBD2; j_call: TRBJ2-1; v_call: TRBV5-4; clone_size: NA; cdr3_nt: TGTGCCAGCAGCTTGGTTCGGACTAGCGGCAACAATGAGCAGTTCTTC; cdr3_aa: CASSLVRTSGNNEQFF
d_call: NA; j_call: TRBJ2-6; v_call: TRBV5-8; clone_size: NA; cdr3_nt: TGTGCCAGCACCTCTTCCGTGGACGCTCGAGGTGTTTGGGGGGCCAACGTCCTGACTTTC; cdr3_aa: CASTSSVDARGVWGANVLTF
d_call: NA; j_call: TRBJ2-1; v_call: TRBV7-9; clone_size: NA; cdr3_nt: TGTGCCAGCAGCCCTGATAGTCCCGGGAGTCCCTACAATGAGCAGTTCTTC; cdr3_aa: CASSPDSPGSPYNEQFF
d_call: TRBD1; j_call: TRBJ2-1; v_call: TRBV11-1; clone_size: NA; cdr3_nt: TGTGCCAGCAGCCAGGACAGGGGAAGCTCCTACAATGAGCAGTTCTTC; cdr3_aa: CASSQDRGSSYNEQFF
d_call: NA; j_call: TRBJ1-1; v_call: TRBV19; clone_size: NA; cdr3_nt: TGTGCCAGTAGCTTGCAGGGGAACACTGAAGCTTTCTTT; cdr3_aa: CASSLQGNTEAFF
d_call: NA; j_call: TRBJ1-1; v_call: TRBV6-5; clone_size: NA; cdr3_nt: TGTGCCAGCAGTTTCTCGGGCGAGCTGAACACTGAAGCTTTCTTT; cdr3_aa: CASSFSGELNTEAFF
d_call: NA; j_call: TRBJ1-2; v_call: TRBV6-6; clone_size: NA; cdr3_nt: TGTGCCAGCAGCCGGGGGGCTACTTATGGCTACACCTTC; cdr3_aa: CASSRGATYGYTF